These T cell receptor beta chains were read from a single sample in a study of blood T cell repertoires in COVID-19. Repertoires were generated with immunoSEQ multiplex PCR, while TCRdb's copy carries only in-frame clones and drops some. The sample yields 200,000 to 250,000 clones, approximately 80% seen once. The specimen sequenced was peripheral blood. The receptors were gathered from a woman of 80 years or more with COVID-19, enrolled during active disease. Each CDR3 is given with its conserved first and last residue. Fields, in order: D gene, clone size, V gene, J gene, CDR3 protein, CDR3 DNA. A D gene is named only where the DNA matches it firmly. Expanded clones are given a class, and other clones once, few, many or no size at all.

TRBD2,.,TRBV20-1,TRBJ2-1,CSAWGGEYKFF,TGCAGTGCTTGGGGGGGGGAGTATAAGTTCTTC
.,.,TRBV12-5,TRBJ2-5,CASGSEETQYF,TGTGCTAGTGGTTCAGAAGAGACCCAGTACTTC
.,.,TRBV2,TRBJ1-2,CASTRQWDGYTF,TGTGCCAGCACCCGACAGTGGGATGGCTACACCTTC
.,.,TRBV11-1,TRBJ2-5,CASSRGLYQETQYF,TGTGCCAGCAGCAGGGGACTCTACCAAGAGACCCAGTACTTC
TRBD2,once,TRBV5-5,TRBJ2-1,CASSALPSGGAWHEQFF,TGTGCCAGCAGCGCCCTGCCTAGCGGGGGGGCTTGGCATGAGCAGTTCTTC
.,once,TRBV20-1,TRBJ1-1,CSAPSTEAFF,TGCAGTGCTCCCTCCACTGAAGCTTTCTTT
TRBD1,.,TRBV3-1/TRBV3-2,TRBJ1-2,CASSQVDREELYGYTF,TGTGCCAGCAGCCAGGTGGACAGGGAAGAGCTCTATGGCTACACCTTC
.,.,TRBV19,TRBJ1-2,CASRESSRGDYGYTF,TGTGCCAGTCGCGAGTCGTCGCGGGGTGACTATGGCTACACCTTC
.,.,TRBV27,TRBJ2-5,CASRNWTVQETQYF,TGTGCCAGCAGGAATTGGACAGTACAAGAGACCCAGTACTTC
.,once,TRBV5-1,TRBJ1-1,CTSSSQGFDEAFF,TGCACCAGCAGCTCACAGGGATTCGATGAAGCTTTCTTT
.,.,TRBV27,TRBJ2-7,CASSLYPGSYYEQYF,TGTGCCAGCAGTTTATACCCAGGGTCCTACTACGAGCAGTACTTC
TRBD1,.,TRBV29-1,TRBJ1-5,CSAMTGSQQPRHF,TGCAGCGCCATGACAGGGTCGCAGCAGCCCCGGCATTTT
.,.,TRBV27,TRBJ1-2,CASSRTVPGYTF,TGTGCCAGCAGTAGGACAGTGCCTGGCTACACCTTC
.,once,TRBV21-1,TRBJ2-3,CASTPPKRGNTDTQYF,TGTGCCAGCACCCCTCCCAAGCGGGGGAACACAGATACGCAGTATTTT
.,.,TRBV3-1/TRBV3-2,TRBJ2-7,CASSPASREQYF,TGTGCCAGCAGCCCCGCCTCGCGCGAGCAGTACTTC
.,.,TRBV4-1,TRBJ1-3,CASSAGGGTGNTIYF,TGCGCCAGCAGCGCGGGAGGGGGGACCGGAAACACCATATATTTT
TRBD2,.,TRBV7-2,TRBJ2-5,CASRGASGQETQYF,TGTGCCAGCAGAGGGGCTAGCGGACAAGAGACCCAGTACTTC
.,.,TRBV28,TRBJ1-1,CAVRQPIGPEAFF,TGTGCCGTGCGACAGCCAATTGGGCCTGAAGCTTTCTTT
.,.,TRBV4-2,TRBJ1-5,CASSHPGNQPQHF,TGTGCCAGCAGCCACCCAGGGAATCAGCCCCAGCATTTT
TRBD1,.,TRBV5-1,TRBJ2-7,CASSLQTGPYEQYF,TGCGCCAGCAGCTTACAGACAGGGCCCTACGAGCAGTACTTC
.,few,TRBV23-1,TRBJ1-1,CASPTGGEAFF,TGCGCCAGCCCGACGGGGGGTGAAGCTTTCTTT
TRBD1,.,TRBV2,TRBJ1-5,CASQPGTASQPQHF,TGTGCCAGCCAGCCCGGGACAGCAAGTCAGCCCCAGCATTTT
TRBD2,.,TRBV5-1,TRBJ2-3,CASSSSGGGVGDTQYF,TGCGCCAGCAGCTCTAGCGGGGGGGGCGTGGGAGATACGCAGTATTTT
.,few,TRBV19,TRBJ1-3,CASTRGGLFGNTIYF,TGTGCCAGTACCCGAGGAGGACTCTTTGGAAACACCATATATTTT
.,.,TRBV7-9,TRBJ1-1,CASSPRMGGDEAFF,TGTGCCAGCAGCCCCAGGATGGGGGGGGATGAAGCTTTCTTT
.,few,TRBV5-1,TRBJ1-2,CASSLFEGYGYTF,TGCGCCAGCAGCTTGTTCGAGGGATATGGCTACACCTTC
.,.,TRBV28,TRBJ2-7,CASSFRDRSEQYF,TGTGCCAGCAGTTTTCGAGACAGGAGCGAGCAGTACTTC
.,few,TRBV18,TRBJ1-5,CASSPRDTSNQPQHF,TGTGCCAGCTCACCACGAGACACGTCCAATCAGCCCCAGCATTTT
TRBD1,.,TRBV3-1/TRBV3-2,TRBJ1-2,CASSQGDRGGYTF,TGTGCCAGCAGCCAAGGGGACAGGGGGGGCTACACCTTC
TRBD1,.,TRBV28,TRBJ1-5,CASRRTGGAGNQPQHF,TGTGCCAGCAGAAGGACAGGGGGCGCGGGCAATCAGCCCCAGCATTTT
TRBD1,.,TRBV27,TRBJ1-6,CASSKGGFSSPLHF,TGTGCCAGCAGTAAAGGGGGCTTTAGTTCACCCCTCCACTTT
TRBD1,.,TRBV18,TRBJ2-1,CASSAGQGGEQFF,TGTGCCAGCTCGGCGGGACAGGGAGGAGAGCAGTTCTTC
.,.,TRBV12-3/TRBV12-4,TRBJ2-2,CASSLWETGELFF,TGTGCCAGCAGTTTGTGGGAGACCGGGGAGCTGTTTTTT
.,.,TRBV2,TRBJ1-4,CASHRVNNEKLFF,TGTGCCAGCCACAGGGTGAATAACGAAAAACTGTTTTTT
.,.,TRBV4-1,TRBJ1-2,CASSHDPGSPYGYTF,TGCGCCAGCAGCCATGATCCGGGGTCCCCGTATGGCTACACCTTC
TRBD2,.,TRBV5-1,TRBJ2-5,CASSRIPPLAAAQETQYF,TGCGCCAGCAGCCGAATCCCCCCGCTAGCGGCAGCCCAAGAGACCCAGTACTTC
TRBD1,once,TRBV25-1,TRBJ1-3,CASRTGSSGNTIYF,TGTGCCAGCAGGACAGGGTCCTCTGGAAACACCATATATTTT
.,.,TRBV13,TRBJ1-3,CASSFAGTSGNTIYF,TGTGCCAGCAGCTTTGCGGGGACCTCTGGAAACACCATATATTTT
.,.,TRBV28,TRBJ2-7,CASSSPRDPSYEQYF,TGTGCCAGCAGTTCACCCCGGGATCCCTCCTACGAGCAGTACTTC
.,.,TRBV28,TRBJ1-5,CASTPPRSGRSNQPQHF,TGTGCCAGCACCCCCCCCCGTTCGGGAAGGAGCAATCAGCCCCAGCATTTT
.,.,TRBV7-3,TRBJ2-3,CASSQRAGTDTQYF,TGTGCCAGCAGCCAGAGAGCGGGCACAGATACGCAGTATTTT
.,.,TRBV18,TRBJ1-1,CASSLASPGHSSTEAFF,TGTGCCAGCTCACTCGCTAGTCCGGGACATTCTTCCACTGAAGCTTTCTTT
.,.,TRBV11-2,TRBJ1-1,CASSSSRGGTEAFF,TGTGCCAGCAGCTCCTCTCGGGGGGGCACTGAAGCTTTCTTT
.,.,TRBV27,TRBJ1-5,CASSPGWSNQPQHF,TGTGCCAGCAGTCCAGGTTGGAGCAATCAGCCCCAGCATTTT
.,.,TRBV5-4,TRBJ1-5,CASSLVRVSALNQPQHF,TGTGCCAGCAGCTTAGTCCGGGTCTCAGCCCTCAATCAGCCCCAGCATTTT
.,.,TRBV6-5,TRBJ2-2,CASSALATEIGELFF,TGTGCCAGCAGCGCCTTGGCCACGGAGATCGGGGAGCTGTTTTTT
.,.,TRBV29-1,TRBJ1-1,CSVQQVLNTEAFF,TGCAGCGTTCAACAGGTTTTGAACACTGAAGCTTTCTTT
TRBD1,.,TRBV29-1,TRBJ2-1,CSVDRQGHEQFF,TGCAGCGTTGATAGACAGGGCCATGAGCAGTTCTTC
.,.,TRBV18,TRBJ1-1,CASSPEGRSTEAFF,TGTGCCAGCTCACCGGAAGGGAGGAGCACTGAAGCTTTCTTT
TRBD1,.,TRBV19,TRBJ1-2,CASSGRDREGYGYTF,TGTGCCAGTAGCGGCCGGGACAGGGAGGGATATGGCTACACCTTC
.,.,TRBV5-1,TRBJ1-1,CASSRAQGWGTEAFF,TGCGCCAGCAGCCGTGCCCAGGGGTGGGGCACTGAAGCTTTCTTT